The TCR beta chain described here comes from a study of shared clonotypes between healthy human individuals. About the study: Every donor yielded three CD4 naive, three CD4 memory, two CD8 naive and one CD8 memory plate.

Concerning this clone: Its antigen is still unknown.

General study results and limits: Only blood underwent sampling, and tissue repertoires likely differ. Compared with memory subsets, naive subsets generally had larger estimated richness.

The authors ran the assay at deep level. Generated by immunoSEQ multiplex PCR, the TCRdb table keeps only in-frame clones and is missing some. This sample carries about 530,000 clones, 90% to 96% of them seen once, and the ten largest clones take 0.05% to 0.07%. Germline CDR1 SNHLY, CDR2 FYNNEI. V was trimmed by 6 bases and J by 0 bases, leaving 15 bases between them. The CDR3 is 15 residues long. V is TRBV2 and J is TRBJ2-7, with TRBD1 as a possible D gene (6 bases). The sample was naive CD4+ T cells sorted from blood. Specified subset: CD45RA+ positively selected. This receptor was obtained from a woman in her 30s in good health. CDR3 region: CASSRDRRLSYEQYF. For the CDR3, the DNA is TGTGCCAGCAGCCGAGACAGGCGTCTCTCCTACGAGCAGTACTTC. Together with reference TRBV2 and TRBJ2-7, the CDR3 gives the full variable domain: EPEVTQTPSHQVTQMGQEVILRCVPISNHLYFYWYRQILGQKVEFLVSFYNNEISEKSEIFDDQFSVERPDGSNFTLKIRSTKLEDSAMYFCASSRDRRLSYEQYFGPGTRLTVT.